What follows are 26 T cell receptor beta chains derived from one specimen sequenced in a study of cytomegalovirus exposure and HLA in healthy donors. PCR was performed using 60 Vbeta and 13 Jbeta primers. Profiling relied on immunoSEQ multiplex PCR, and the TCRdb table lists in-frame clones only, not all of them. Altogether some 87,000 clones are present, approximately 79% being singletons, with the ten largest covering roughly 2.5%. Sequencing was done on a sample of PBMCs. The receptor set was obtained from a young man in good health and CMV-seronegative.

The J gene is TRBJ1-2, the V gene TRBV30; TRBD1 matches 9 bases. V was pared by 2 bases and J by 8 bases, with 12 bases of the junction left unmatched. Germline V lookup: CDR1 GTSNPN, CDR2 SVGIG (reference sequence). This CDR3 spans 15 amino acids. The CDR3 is CAWSWGQGGSGGYTF. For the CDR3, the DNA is TGTGCCTGGAGTTGGGGACAGGGAGGATCTGGGGGCTACACCTTC.

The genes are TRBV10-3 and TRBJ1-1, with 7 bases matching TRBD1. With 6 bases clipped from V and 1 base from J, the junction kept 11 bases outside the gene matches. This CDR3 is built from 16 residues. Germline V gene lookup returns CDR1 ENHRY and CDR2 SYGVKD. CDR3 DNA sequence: TGTGCCATCAGAACCATTCAAGGACAGGCGAACACTGAAGCTTTCTTT. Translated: CAIRTIQGQANTEAFF.

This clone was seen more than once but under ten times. DNA of the CDR3: TGTGCCAGCAGTGAAGTGGGGTTACAGGGCAGCTATGGCTACACCTTC. Protein: CASSEVGLQGSYGYTF. The chain links TRBV6-1 to TRBJ1-2; TRBD1 is a possible D gene (6 bases). Trimming took off 1 base at V and 4 bases at J, with 16 bases between the two ends. CDR1 MNHNS and CDR2 SASEGT come from the germline V gene. The CDR3 is made up of 16 amino acids.

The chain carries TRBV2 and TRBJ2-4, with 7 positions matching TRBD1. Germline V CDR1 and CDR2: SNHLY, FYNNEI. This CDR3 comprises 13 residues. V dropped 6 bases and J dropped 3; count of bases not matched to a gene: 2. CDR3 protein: CASRQGVKNIQYF. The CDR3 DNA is TGTGCCAGCAGGCAGGGGGTCAAAAACATTCAGTACTTC.

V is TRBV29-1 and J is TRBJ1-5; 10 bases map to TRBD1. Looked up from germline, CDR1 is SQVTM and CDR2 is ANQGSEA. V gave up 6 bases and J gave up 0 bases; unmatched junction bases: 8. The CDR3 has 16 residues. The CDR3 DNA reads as TGCAGCGTCGGACAGGGGGGAACGAATAGCAATCAGCCCCAGCATTTT. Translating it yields CSVGQGGTNSNQPQHF.

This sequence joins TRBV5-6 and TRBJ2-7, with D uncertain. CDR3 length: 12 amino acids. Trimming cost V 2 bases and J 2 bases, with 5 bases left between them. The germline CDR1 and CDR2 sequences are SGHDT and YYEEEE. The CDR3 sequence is CASSFGTYEQYF. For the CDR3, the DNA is TGTGCCAGCAGCTTTGGCACCTACGAGCAGTACTTC.

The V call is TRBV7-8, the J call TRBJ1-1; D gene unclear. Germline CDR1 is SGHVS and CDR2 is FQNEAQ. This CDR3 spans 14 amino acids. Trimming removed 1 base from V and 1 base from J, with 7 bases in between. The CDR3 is CASSLGHGNTEAFF. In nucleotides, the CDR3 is TGTGCCAGCAGCTTAGGACACGGGAACACTGAAGCTTTCTTT.

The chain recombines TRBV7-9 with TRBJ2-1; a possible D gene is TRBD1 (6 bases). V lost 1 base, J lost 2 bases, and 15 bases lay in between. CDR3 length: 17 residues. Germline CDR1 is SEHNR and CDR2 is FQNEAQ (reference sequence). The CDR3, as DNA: TGTGCCAGCAGCTTAGGGGGATGGACAGAGACCTACAATGAGCAGTTCTTC. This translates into CASSLGGWTETYNEQFF. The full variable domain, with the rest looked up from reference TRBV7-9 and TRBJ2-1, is DTGVSQNPRHKITKRGQNVTFRCDPISEHNRLYWYRQTLGQGPEFLTYFQNEAQLEKSRLLSDRFSAERPKGSFSTLEIQRTEQGDSAMYLCASSLGGWTETYNEQFFGPGTRLTVL.

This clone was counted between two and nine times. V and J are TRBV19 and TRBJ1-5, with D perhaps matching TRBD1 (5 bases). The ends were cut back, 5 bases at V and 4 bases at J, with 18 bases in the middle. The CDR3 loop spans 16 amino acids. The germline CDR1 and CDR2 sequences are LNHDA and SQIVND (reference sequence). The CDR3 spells CASSSTAISRNQPQHF. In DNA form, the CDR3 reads TGTGCCAGTAGTTCGACAGCGATCTCTAGGAATCAGCCCCAGCATTTT.

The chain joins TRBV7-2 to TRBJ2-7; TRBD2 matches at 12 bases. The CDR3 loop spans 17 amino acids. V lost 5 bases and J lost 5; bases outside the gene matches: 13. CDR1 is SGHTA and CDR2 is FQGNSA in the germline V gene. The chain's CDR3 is CASSRKTSGGSPHEQYF. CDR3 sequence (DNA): TGTGCCAGCAGCCGAAAGACTAGCGGGGGTTCTCCCCACGAGCAGTACTTC.

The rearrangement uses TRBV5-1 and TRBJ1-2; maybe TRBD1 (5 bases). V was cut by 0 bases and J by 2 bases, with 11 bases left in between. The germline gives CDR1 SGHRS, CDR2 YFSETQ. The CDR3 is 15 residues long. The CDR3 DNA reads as TGCGCCAGCAGCTTGGCCCGAGACAGCAACTATGGCTACACCTTC. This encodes CASSLARDSNYGYTF.

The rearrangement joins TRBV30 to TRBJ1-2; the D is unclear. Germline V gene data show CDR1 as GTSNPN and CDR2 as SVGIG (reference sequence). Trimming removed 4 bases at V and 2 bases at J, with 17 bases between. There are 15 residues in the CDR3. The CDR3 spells CAWNQGQDSNYGYTF. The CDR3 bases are TGTGCCTGGAATCAAGGTCAGGACTCCAACTATGGCTACACCTTC.

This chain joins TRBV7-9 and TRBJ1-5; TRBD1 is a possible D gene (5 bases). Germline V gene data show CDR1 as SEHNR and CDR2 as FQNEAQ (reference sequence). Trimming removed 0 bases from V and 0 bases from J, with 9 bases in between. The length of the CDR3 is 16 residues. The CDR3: CASSLAGGGSNQPQHF. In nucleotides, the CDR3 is TGTGCCAGCAGCTTAGCGGGGGGGGGTAGCAATCAGCCCCAGCATTTT.

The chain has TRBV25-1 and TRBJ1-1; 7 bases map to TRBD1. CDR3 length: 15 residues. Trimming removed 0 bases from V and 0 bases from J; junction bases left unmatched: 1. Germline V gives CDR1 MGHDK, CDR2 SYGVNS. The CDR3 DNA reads TGTGCCAGCAGTGAATACAGGGGGGTGAACACTGAAGCTTTCTTT. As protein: CASSEYRGVNTEAFF.

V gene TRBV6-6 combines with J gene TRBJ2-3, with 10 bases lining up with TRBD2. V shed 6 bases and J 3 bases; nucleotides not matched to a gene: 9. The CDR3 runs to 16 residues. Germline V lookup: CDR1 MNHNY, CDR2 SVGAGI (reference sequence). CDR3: CASSNILAGDTDTQYF. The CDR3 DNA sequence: TGTGCCAGCAGCAACATTCTAGCGGGGGATACAGATACGCAGTATTTT.

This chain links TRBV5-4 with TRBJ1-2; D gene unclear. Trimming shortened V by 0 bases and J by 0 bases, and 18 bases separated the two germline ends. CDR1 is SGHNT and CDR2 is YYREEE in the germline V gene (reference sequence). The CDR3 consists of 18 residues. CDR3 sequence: CASSLGAGIGGANYGYTF. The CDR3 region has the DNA TGTGCCAGCAGCTTGGGTGCGGGAATTGGAGGCGCTAACTATGGCTACACCTTC.

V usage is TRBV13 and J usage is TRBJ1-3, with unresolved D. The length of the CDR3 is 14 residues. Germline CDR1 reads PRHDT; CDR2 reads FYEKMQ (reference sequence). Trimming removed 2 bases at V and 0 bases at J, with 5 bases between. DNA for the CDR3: TGTGCCAGCAGCTTATATAACTCTGGAAACACCATATATTTT. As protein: CASSLYNSGNTIYF.

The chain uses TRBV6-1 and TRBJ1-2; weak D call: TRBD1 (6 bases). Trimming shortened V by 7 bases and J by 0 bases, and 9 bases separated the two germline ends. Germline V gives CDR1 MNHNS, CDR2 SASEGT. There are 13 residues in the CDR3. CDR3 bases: TGTGCCAGCATTGACAGGTCTAACTATGGCTACACCTTC. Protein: CASIDRSNYGYTF.

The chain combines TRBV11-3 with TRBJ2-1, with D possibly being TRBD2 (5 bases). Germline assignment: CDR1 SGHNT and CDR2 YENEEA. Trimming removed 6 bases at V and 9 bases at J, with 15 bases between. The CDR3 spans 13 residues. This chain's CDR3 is CASSQTGIGEQFF. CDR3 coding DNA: TGTGCCAGCAGTCAGACGGGGATCGGTGAGCAGTTCTTC. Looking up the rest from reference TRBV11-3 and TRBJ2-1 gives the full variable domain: EAGVVQSPRYKIIEKKQPVAFWCNPISGHNTLYWYLQNLGQGPELLIRYENEEAVDDSQLPKDRFSAERLKGVDSTLKIQPAELGDSAVYLCASSQTGIGEQFFGPGTRLTVL.

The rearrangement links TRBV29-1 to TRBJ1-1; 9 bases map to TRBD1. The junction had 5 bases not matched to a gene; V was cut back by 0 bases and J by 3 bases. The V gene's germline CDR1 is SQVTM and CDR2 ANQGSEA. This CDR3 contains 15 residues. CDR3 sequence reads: CSVEEGQGIHTEAFF. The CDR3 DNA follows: TGCAGCGTTGAAGAAGGACAGGGGATCCACACTGAAGCTTTCTTT.

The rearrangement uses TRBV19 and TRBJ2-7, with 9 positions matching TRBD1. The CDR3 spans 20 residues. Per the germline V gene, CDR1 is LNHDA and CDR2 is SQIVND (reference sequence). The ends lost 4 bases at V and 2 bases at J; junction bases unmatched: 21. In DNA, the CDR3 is TGTGCCAGTAGTACAAATTCACCGGGACAGGGTTCGATAATTGCCTACGAGCAGTACTTC. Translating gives CASSTNSPGQGSIIAYEQYF.

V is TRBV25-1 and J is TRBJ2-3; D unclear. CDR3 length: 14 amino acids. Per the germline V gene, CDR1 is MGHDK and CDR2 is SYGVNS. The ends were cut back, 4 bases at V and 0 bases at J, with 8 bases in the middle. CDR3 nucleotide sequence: TGTGCCAGCAGTGTGAGTGCTAGCACAGATACGCAGTATTTT. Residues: CASSVSASTDTQYF.

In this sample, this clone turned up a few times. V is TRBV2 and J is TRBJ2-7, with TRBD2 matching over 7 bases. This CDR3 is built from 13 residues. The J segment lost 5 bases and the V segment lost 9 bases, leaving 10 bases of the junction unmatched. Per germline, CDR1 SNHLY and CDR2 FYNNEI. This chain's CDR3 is CASGSREGNEQYF. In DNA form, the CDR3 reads TGTGCCAGTGGGTCCAGGGAGGGAAACGAGCAGTACTTC.

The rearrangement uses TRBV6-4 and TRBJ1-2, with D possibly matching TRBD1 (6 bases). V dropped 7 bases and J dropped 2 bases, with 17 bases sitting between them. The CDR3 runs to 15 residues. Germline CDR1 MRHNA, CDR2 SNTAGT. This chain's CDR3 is CASKSTGPGNYGYTF. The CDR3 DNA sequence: TGTGCCAGCAAATCGACAGGACCCGGCAACTATGGCTACACCTTC.

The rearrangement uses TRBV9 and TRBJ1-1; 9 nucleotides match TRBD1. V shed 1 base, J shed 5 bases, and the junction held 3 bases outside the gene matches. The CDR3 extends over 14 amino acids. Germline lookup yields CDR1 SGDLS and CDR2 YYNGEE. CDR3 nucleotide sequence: TGTGCCAGCAGCGTAACAGGGGGCTGGACTGAAGCTTTCTTT. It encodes CASSVTGGWTEAFF.

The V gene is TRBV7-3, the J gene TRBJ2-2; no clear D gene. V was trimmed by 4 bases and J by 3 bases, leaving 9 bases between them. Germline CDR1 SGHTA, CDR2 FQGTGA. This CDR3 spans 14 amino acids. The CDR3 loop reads CASSYNHDTGELFF. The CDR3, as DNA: TGTGCCAGCAGCTACAACCACGACACCGGGGAGCTGTTTTTT.